This T cell receptor (beta chain) emerged from a study of blood T cells in healthy people across ages. Turning to the study itself: Template switching retrieved approximately one barcoded beta molecule for each two T cells. Study-wide points: Total diversity from one million sequenced T cells was likely underestimated.

Peripheral blood from each donor was collected in a volume of 9.5 to 10 milliliters. The total RNA that was extracted per sample amounted to at least 6 micrograms. In regard to this clonotype: Its antigen is currently unknown.

CDR3 length equals 13 residues. Trimming took off 6 bases at V and 4 bases at J, with 9 bases between the two ends. From germline, CDR1 is MGHDK and CDR2 SYGVNS. Alongside a J-beta primer mix, a sample-barcoded 5' primer served in a second PCR lasting roughly 7 to 11 cycles. TCRdb re-analysed the 5' RACE reads in MiXCR, keeping a single row per CDR3 protein. The table records about 780,000 distinct CDR3 sequences, around half of them present only once. The sample comprised blood. The TCR originated in an elderly man in good health. The genes are TRBV25-1 and TRBJ1-4; D gene ambiguous. CDR3: CASRHHGNEKLFF. The DNA for the CDR3 is TGTGCCAGCAGACACCATGGTAATGAAAAACTGTTTTTT.